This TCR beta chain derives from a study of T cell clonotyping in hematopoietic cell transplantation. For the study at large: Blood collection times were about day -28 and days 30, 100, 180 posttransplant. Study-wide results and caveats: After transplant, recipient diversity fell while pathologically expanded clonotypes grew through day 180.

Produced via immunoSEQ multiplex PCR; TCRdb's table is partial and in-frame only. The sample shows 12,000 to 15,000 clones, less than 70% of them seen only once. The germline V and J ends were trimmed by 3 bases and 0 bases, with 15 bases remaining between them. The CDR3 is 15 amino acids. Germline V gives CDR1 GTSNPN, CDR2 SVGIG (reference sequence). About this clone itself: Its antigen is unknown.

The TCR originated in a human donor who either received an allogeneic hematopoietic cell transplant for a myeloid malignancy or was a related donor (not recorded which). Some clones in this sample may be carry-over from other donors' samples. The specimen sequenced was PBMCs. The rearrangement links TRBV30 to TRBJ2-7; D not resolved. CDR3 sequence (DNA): TGTGCCTGGAGCCCCCGGACGTCCGGCTCCTACGAGCAGTACTTC. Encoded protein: CAWSPRTSGSYEQYF.